This entry is about one T cell receptor (beta chain). What antigen it recognizes has not been identified. No clone much larger than this one lies a single base away; base qualities are absent. TCRbeta CDR3 regions were amplified from genomic DNA by means of the immunoSEQ Assay, a bias-controlled multiplex PCR. In the source study's methods: Nucleated cell counts per sample were estimated from amplification of reference gene primers within the assay. To quantify the absolute abundance of each unique TCRbeta CDR3 rearrangement, sequence reads were collapsed and filtered. For each sample, productive Simpson clonality was calculated by taking the square root of Simpson's diversity index across productive rearrangements. TCRdb took this table from immuneACCESS and kept in-frame rearrangements with V and J called. Such tables lack part of the clones; where checked against another copy, unresolved V genes explain under half of the gap, and the rest is unexplained. V and J calls plus clone size are reproduced from that table; the DNA served to infer D and trimming. In all, the sample holds roughly 82,000 clones, and about 92% of those were seen once. The ten biggest clones cover about 1% of the sample.

The sample is drawn from a study of blood T cell repertoires in COVID-19 (dated by TCRdb to 2018 to 2020). Notes on the research overall: Samples covering the acute and convalescent phases of COVID-19 were provided by collaborators in the United States, Italy and Spain. The prospective study material was composed of cDNA or gDNA derived from T cells, B-cell-depleted T cells, or PBMCs. Subjects who had been exposed to COVID-19, were actively infected with it, or had recovered from it provided the deeply sampled blood TCRbeta repertoires that made up the dataset. The repertoires were released in a freely available public database meant as a resource for research on the immune response to SARS-CoV-2. The samples were drawn from the first 160 participants of the ongoing ImmuneRACE study and from over a thousand subjects provided by 6 global collaborators. Nearly every sample came with metadata listing a de-identified subject ID, COVID-19 status, age in years and sex. Where available, HLA class I and class II types were obtained from metadata supplied by the sample provider rather than from assay-based typing. The investigation overall reported the following: Clinical and demographic metadata were provided uncurated, with the amount varying by source and participant.

CDR1 SGHKS and CDR2 YYEKEE are derived from the germline V gene (reference sequence). V loses 1 base, J loses 3 bases, and the germline ends lie 7 bases apart. The CDR3 runs 13 amino acids, cysteine and phenylalanine included. Only CDR3 DNA remains: 39 bases, in frame from the first base. Each collaborating institution followed its own protocols to collect whole blood in K2EDTA tubes. For TCRbeta analysis, collaborators shipped samples as frozen whole blood, isolated PBMCs, or DNA extracted from either of those sample types. The sequencing input was peripheral blood. The clonotype originates from a woman aged 45 to 65 in a cohort sampled during active COVID-19. Recombination connected TRBV5-5 to TRBJ1-1; D gene: possibly TRBD1, on 5 matching bases. DNA sequence: TGTGCCAGCAGCTTGTGGGGGGACACTGAAGCTTTCTTT. This translates into CASSLWGDTEAFF. Extended through the reference TRBV5-5 and TRBJ1-1 proteins, this CDR3 yields the full variable domain: DAGVTQSPTHLIKTRGQQVTLRCSPISGHKSVSWYQQVLGQGPQFIFQYYEKEERGRGNFPDRFSARQFPNYSSELNVNALLLGDSALYLCASSLWGDTEAFFGQGTRLTVV.